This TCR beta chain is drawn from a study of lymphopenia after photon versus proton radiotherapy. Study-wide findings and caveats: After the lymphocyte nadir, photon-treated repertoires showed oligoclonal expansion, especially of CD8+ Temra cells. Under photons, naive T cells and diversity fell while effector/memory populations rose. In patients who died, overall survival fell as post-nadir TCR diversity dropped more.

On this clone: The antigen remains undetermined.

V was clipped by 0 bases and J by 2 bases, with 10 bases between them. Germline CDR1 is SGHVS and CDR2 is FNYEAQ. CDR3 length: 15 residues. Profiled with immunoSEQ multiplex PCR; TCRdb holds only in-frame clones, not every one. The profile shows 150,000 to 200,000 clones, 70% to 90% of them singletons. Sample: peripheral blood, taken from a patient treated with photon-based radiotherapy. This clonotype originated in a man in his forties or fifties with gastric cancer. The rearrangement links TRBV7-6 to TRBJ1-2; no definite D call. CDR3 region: CASSLAVDFNYGYTF. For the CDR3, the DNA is TGTGCCAGCAGCTTAGCAGTCGACTTCAACTATGGCTACACCTTC.